A selection of T cell receptor beta chains follows, all from one sample in a study of blood T cell repertoires in COVID-19. Only in-frame clones appear in the TCRdb table, and some are missing; sequencing was by immunoSEQ multiplex PCR. The sample lists some 290,000 clones, 90% seen once, with 3.9% in the top ten. Sequencing was carried out using PBMCs or T cells enriched from blood (not recorded which). These receptors were obtained from a woman aged 25 to 45 who had been exposed to COVID-19. The CDR3 runs from the conserved cysteine through the conserved F or W. The D gene is left open where the match is weak. Expanded clones get a size class; other rows say once, few or many, or leave the size out.

len	abundance	j_gene	d_gene	v_gene	CDR3aa	CDR3nt
15	-	TRBJ1-2	TRBD1	TRBV18	CASSPPTGGNYGYTF	TGTGCCAGCTCACCACCGACAGGGGGTAACTATGGCTACACCTTC
13	-	TRBJ1-1	-	TRBV2	CASRQLWNTEAFF	TGTGCCAGCAGGCAGTTGTGGAACACTGAAGCTTTCTTT
13	-	TRBJ1-1	-	TRBV11-3	CASSLIWSTEAFF	TGTGCCAGCAGCTTGATTTGGAGCACTGAAGCTTTCTTT
13	-	TRBJ1-6	-	TRBV29-1	CSGRTGRNSPLHF	TGCAGCGGGAGGACGGGAAGAAATTCACCCCTCCACTTT
14	-	TRBJ1-4	TRBD1	TRBV19	CATSKGQANEKLFF	TGTGCCACATCTAAGGGACAGGCAAATGAAAAACTGTTTTTT
18	-	TRBJ1-2	TRBD1	TRBV5-6	CASSLGGTGGLQSGGYTF	TGTGCCAGCAGCTTGGGCGGGACAGGGGGACTCCAATCGGGAGGCTACACCTTC
12	-	TRBJ1-2	-	TRBV30	CAWSEINYVYTF	TGTGCCTGGAGTGAGATTAACTATGTCTACACCTTC
12	once	TRBJ1-2	-	TRBV7-9	CASSSRIYGYTF	TGTGCCAGCAGTTCGAGGATCTATGGCTACACCTTC
13	-	TRBJ1-1	-	TRBV12-3/TRBV12-4	CASRTGGITEAFF	TGTGCCAGCAGGACGGGGGGGATCACTGAAGCTTTCTTT
14	-	TRBJ1-1	TRBD1	TRBV5-1	CASSWTGRPTEAFF	TGCGCCAGCAGCTGGACAGGGAGGCCCACTGAAGCTTTCTTT
18	-	TRBJ2-3	TRBD2	TRBV6-6	CASSRLRLAGGPEDTQYF	TGTGCCAGCAGCCGACTCAGACTAGCGGGGGGGCCTGAGGATACGCAGTATTTT
17	-	TRBJ1-4	-	TRBV11-2	CASSFGDTYSPNEKLFF	TGTGCCAGCAGCTTCGGGGACACCTACTCTCCTAATGAAAAACTGTTTTTT
15	-	TRBJ2-2	-	TRBV4-2	CASSQGAEGAGELFF	TGTGCCAGCAGCCAAGGGGCGGAGGGTGCCGGGGAGCTGTTTTTT
13	-	TRBJ2-7	-	TRBV10-2	CASVRQSPYEQYF	TGCGCCAGCGTTAGACAGTCCCCCTACGAGCAGTACTTC
13	-	TRBJ1-4	-	TRBV27	CASSIPTVGKLFF	TGTGCCAGCAGTATCCCGACAGTTGGAAAACTGTTTTTT
15	-	TRBJ1-4	-	TRBV18	CASSPYRNLAEKLFF	TGTGCCAGCTCACCATATAGGAATCTAGCGGAAAAACTGTTTTTT
16	-	TRBJ1-1	-	TRBV14	CASSTIHLRARGEAFF	TGTGCCAGCAGCACAATCCATTTGAGGGCGCGGGGTGAAGCTTTCTTT
14	-	TRBJ1-1	TRBD1	TRBV6-5	CASSSLQGISEAFF	TGTGCCAGCAGCTCCCTACAGGGGATCTCTGAAGCTTTCTTT
15	-	TRBJ1-6	TRBD1	TRBV7-6	CASSLSGTENSPLHF	TGTGCCAGCAGCCTTAGCGGGACAGAGAATTCACCCCTCCACTTT
12	-	TRBJ2-7	-	TRBV7-9	CASSPLGQEQYF	TGTGCCAGCAGCCCCCTAGGACAGGAGCAGTACTTC
15	-	TRBJ1-6	-	TRBV3-1/TRBV3-2	CASSQGGSNNSPLHF	TGTGCCAGCAGCCAAGGCGGTTCGAATAATTCACCCCTCCACTTT
17	-	TRBJ2-2	-	TRBV29-1	CSVPRDPWGLNTGELFF	TGCAGCGTTCCGCGGGATCCCTGGGGACTGAACACCGGGGAGCTGTTTTTT
15	-	TRBJ1-6	TRBD1	TRBV9	CASSHGQAGYSPLHF	TGTGCCAGCAGCCATGGACAGGCCGGCTATTCACCCCTCCACTTT
17	-	TRBJ2-2	TRBD2	TRBV4-2	CASSPSGAGGHPGELFF	TGTGCCAGCAGCCCCTCCGGAGCGGGGGGGCATCCCGGGGAGCTGTTTTTT
13	-	TRBJ2-7	-	TRBV7-9	CASSSSQGYEQYF	TGTGCCAGCAGCTCCTCACAGGGATACGAGCAGTACTTC
16	once	TRBJ2-2	-	TRBV10-3	CAISESVRSDTGELFF	TGTGCCATCAGTGAGTCAGTGCGGTCCGACACCGGGGAGCTGTTTTTT
13	-	TRBJ2-2	-	TRBV7-3	CASSLTPSGELFF	TGTGCCAGCAGCTTAACGCCCAGCGGGGAGCTGTTTTTT
16	-	TRBJ2-5	TRBD1	TRBV7-9	CASSLVGDRVKETQYF	TGTGCCAGCAGCTTAGTGGGGGACAGGGTCAAGGAGACCCAGTACTTC
14	-	TRBJ1-5	-	TRBV3-1/TRBV3-2	CASSQEFRVQPQHF	TGTGCCAGCAGCCAAGAATTTCGGGTTCAGCCCCAGCATTTT
15	-	TRBJ2-2	-	TRBV7-6	CASSLARGNTGELFF	TGTGCCAGCAGCTTAGCCAGGGGGAACACCGGGGAGCTGTTTTTT
17	-	TRBJ2-7	-	TRBV4-1	CASSQEVGRVSSYEQYF	TGCGCCAGCAGCCAAGAGGTGGGGCGAGTTTCATCCTACGAGCAGTACTTC
17	-	TRBJ1-5	TRBD1	TRBV25-1	CASSPRNHRGAREPQHF	TGTGCCAGCAGCCCAAGGAACCACAGGGGAGCCCGGGAGCCCCAGCATTTT
13	-	TRBJ1-1	-	TRBV27	CASRHPGSTEAFF	TGTGCCAGCAGACACCCCGGGAGCACTGAAGCTTTCTTT
15	-	TRBJ2-7	TRBD1	TRBV10-3	CAISESTGTGGEQYF	TGTGCCATCAGTGAGTCTACCGGGACAGGAGGCGAGCAGTACTTC
12	-	TRBJ2-1	TRBD1	TRBV9	CASSATGDEQFF	TGTGCCAGCAGCGCGACAGGGGATGAGCAGTTCTTC
15	-	TRBJ1-2	-	TRBV3-1/TRBV3-2	CASSQEEGGNYGYTF	TGTGCCAGCAGCCAAGAAGAGGGAGGTAACTATGGCTACACCTTC
18	-	TRBJ2-7	-	TRBV7-2	CASSLAGFGSGYSYEQYF	TGTGCCAGCAGCTTAGCGGGGTTTGGCTCAGGGTACTCCTACGAGCAGTACTTC
12	many	TRBJ2-7	-	TRBV7-9	CASSLANFEQYF	TGTGCCAGCAGCTTAGCTAATTTCGAGCAGTACTTC
13	-	TRBJ2-5	-	TRBV12-3/TRBV12-4	CASSYTGQETQYF	TGTGCCAGCAGTTACACAGGGCAAGAGACCCAGTACTTC
13	-	TRBJ1-3	-	TRBV29-1	CSVAWGGGNTIYF	TGCAGCGTTGCGTGGGGAGGCGGAAACACCATATATTTT
16	-	TRBJ1-5	-	TRBV19	CASSIKTGYSNQPQHF	TGTGCCAGTAGTATTAAGACAGGCTATAGCAATCAGCCCCAGCATTTT
16	-	TRBJ1-4	TRBD1	TRBV15	CATSRDARGLGEKLFF	TGTGCCACCAGCAGAGATGCAAGGGGGCTTGGTGAAAAACTGTTTTTT
17	-	TRBJ1-5	-	TRBV15	CATSREMPQGYGQPQHF	TGTGCCACCAGCAGAGAAATGCCGCAGGGATATGGGCAGCCCCAGCATTTT
13	-	TRBJ2-5	-	TRBV5-1	CASSGRVWETQYF	TGCGCCAGCAGCGGCAGGGTCTGGGAGACCCAGTACTTC
11	-	TRBJ2-5	-	TRBV3-1/TRBV3-2	CASSHRETQYF	TGTGCCAGCAGCCACCGAGAGACCCAGTACTTC
16	-	TRBJ2-3	TRBD1	TRBV4-2	CASSQDDRGGTDTQYF	TGTGCCAGCAGCCAAGATGACAGGGGGGGCACAGATACGCAGTATTTT
17	-	TRBJ2-7	TRBD1	TRBV11-2	CASRLRGDRGSSYEQYF	TGTGCCAGCAGATTAAGGGGGGACAGGGGAAGCTCCTACGAGCAGTACTTC
14	once	TRBJ1-1	-	TRBV29-1	CSVVRTVMNTEAFF	TGCAGCGTTGTTCGGACAGTCATGAACACTGAAGCTTTCTTT
13	-	TRBJ2-2	-	TRBV12-3/TRBV12-4	CASRDSVTGELFF	TGTGCCAGCAGAGACAGCGTCACCGGGGAGCTGTTTTTT
12	-	TRBJ2-3	-	TRBV6-5	CASSYGLNTQYF	TGTGCCAGCAGTTACGGACTAAATACGCAGTATTTT
15	-	TRBJ2-7	-	TRBV7-9	CASSSRYSLPYEQYF	TGTGCCAGCAGCTCGAGATACAGCCTTCCCTACGAGCAGTACTTC
14	once	TRBJ1-1	-	TRBV5-1	CANPNERDRPEAFF	TGCGCCAACCCCAATGAAAGAGACAGACCGGAAGCTTTCTTT
15	-	TRBJ2-3	TRBD1	TRBV7-9	CASSSAGTGSDTQYF	TGTGCCAGCAGCTCTGCCGGGACAGGGTCCGATACGCAGTATTTT
17	-	TRBJ1-3	-	TRBV4-1	CASSHVVAGSAGNTIYF	TGCGCCAGCAGCCACGTCGTGGCGGGGTCGGCTGGAAACACCATATATTTT
15	-	TRBJ2-5	-	TRBV5-1	CASRAGRGYQETQYF	TGCGCCAGCAGAGCAGGGAGGGGGTACCAAGAGACCCAGTACTTC
13	-	TRBJ1-1	TRBD1	TRBV19	CASSGTVALEAFF	TGTGCCAGTAGTGGGACAGTGGCCCTTGAAGCTTTCTTT
14	-	TRBJ1-3	-	TRBV5-1	CASSFGQGGNTIYF	TGCGCCAGCAGCTTCGGGCAGGGAGGAAACACCATATATTTT
17	-	TRBJ2-1	TRBD2	TRBV11-3	CASSPGLSGAPYNEQFF	TGTGCCAGCAGCCCGGGACTGAGCGGGGCCCCCTACAATGAGCAGTTCTTC
14	-	TRBJ1-2	TRBD1	TRBV4-3	CASSQDQGAWGYTF	TGCGCCAGCAGCCAAGATCAGGGGGCTTGGGGCTACACCTTC
13	-	TRBJ1-1	-	TRBV24-1	CATSEAGRLEAFF	TGTGCCACCAGTGAAGCGGGGAGATTAGAAGCTTTCTTT